Below are 20 T cell receptor beta chains sequenced from a single sample in a study of blood T cell repertoires in COVID-19. The assay was immunoSEQ multiplex PCR, and TCRdb's table has in-frame clones only and misses some. The sample has fewer than 500,000 clones, roughly 89% seen once. Sequencing used peripheral blood. The receptors shown here come from a woman in her thirties with active or convalescent COVID-19.

This sequence joins TRBV29-1 and TRBJ2-1, with 13 bases fitting TRBD2. CDR1 is SQVTM, CDR2 ANQGSEA, per germline. V was clipped by 4 bases and J by 4 bases; unmatched bases: 10. CDR3 length: 17 amino acids. The CDR3 region is CSVGTSGGWSDYNEQFF. The CDR3 bases are TGCAGCGTTGGGACTAGCGGGGGCTGGTCGGATTACAATGAGCAGTTCTTC.

This chain connects TRBV7-6 to TRBJ2-5; TRBD1 agrees at 7 bases. The CDR3 contains 16 residues. The V gene end was trimmed by 5 bases and the J gene end by 2 bases; junction bases not matched to a gene: 11. Germline loops: CDR1 SGHVS, CDR2 FNYEAQ. CDR3 residues: CASSPPGQAAQETQYF. The CDR3 DNA reads TGTGCCAGCAGCCCACCCGGACAGGCGGCGCAAGAGACCCAGTACTTC.

This chain uses TRBV19 with TRBJ1-5; D gene ambiguous. CDR1 is LNHDA, CDR2 SQIVND, per germline (reference sequence). The CDR3 covers 15 residues. Between the trimmed V and J ends, which lost 1 base and 4 bases, there was a span of 11 bases. The CDR3 here is CASSIVTRVNQPQHF. CDR3 bases: TGTGCCAGTAGTATAGTGACTAGGGTTAATCAGCCCCAGCATTTT.

CDR3: CASSKSRGNTGELFF. CDR3 DNA sequence: TGTGCCAGTAGTAAGTCCAGGGGGAACACCGGGGAGCTGTTTTTT. The rearrangement links TRBV19 to TRBJ2-2; D possibly corresponds to TRBD1 (6 bases). This CDR3 comprises 15 residues. Germline V gene sequence: CDR1 LNHDA, CDR2 SQIVND (reference sequence). Trimming removed 4 bases from V and 1 base from J, with 10 bases in between.

The gene calls are TRBV29-1 and TRBJ2-3; D uncertain. Germline values: CDR1 SQVTM, CDR2 ANQGSEA. The V end was cut by 6 bases, the J end by 0 bases, with 10 bases between. The CDR3 has 13 residues. This CDR3 is CSVEPSSTDTQYF. Written as DNA, the CDR3 is TGCAGCGTGGAACCGTCTAGCACAGATACGCAGTATTTT.

There are a few counts of this clone. The rearrangement uses TRBV11-2 and TRBJ2-2; D ambiguous. The CDR3 contains 15 residues. V was pared by 1 base and J by 4 bases, with 10 bases between. CDR1 SGHAT and CDR2 FQNNGV come from the germline V gene. CDR3 bases: TGTGCCAGCAGCTTAGTTGGCACAAGCACCGGGGAGCTGTTTTTT. Its protein is CASSLVGTSTGELFF.

This clone has just a few counts. Other nucleotide sequences from this sample produce the same CDR3. The V gene is TRBV18, the J gene TRBJ1-1; D gene uncertain. This CDR3 spans 12 amino acids. In germline, CDR1 is KGHSH, CDR2 LQKENI. V shed 3 bases and J shed 4 bases, with 6 bases lying between them. The CDR3 loop reads CASSPVGTEAFF. The CDR3 coding sequence is TGTGCCAGCTCACCGGTCGGCACTGAAGCTTTCTTT.

This clone has just a few counts. This chain uses TRBV6-6 with TRBJ1-1, with 9 bases fitting TRBD1. In germline, CDR1 is MNHNY, CDR2 SVGAGI (reference sequence). CDR3 size: 13 residues. V lost 7 bases, J lost 4 bases, and 4 bases stayed unmatched. CDR3 loop: CASTMGQGTEAFF. The DNA for the CDR3 is TGTGCCAGCACCATGGGACAGGGCACTGAAGCTTTCTTT.

The rearrangement uses TRBV18 and TRBJ2-3, with D perhaps matching TRBD2 (5 bases). This CDR3 has 15 residues. In germline, CDR1 is KGHSH, CDR2 LQKENI. Trimming shortened V by 4 bases and J by 2 bases, and 13 bases separated the two germline ends. This chain's CDR3 is CASSRGKGTTDTQYF. CDR3 sequence (DNA): TGTGCCAGCTCACGAGGGAAGGGTACCACAGATACGCAGTATTTT. Full variable domain (remainder filled in from reference TRBV18 and TRBJ2-3): NAGVMQNPRHLVRRRGQEARLRCSPMKGHSHVYWYRQLPEEGLKFMVYLQKENIIDESGMPKERFSAEFPKEGPSILRIQQVVRGDSAAYFCASSRGKGTTDTQYFGPGTRLTVL.

The V call is TRBV11-2, the J call TRBJ1-4; TRBD1 matches 8 bases. CDR3 length: 16 amino acids. Looked up from germline, CDR1 is SGHAT and CDR2 is FQNNGV. With V trimmed by 5 bases and J by 7 bases, 12 bases remained unmatched. The CDR3 DNA reads as TGTGCCAGCAGCCACCCCGCCGCAGGGGGCACTGAAAAACTGTTTTTT. Its protein product is CASSHPAAGGTEKLFF.

V and J are TRBV5-1 and TRBJ1-1; D possibly corresponds to TRBD1 (6 bases). This CDR3 has 15 amino acids. V was pared by 4 bases and J by 0 bases, with 13 bases between. Per the germline V gene, CDR1 is SGHRS and CDR2 is YFSETQ. The CDR3 nucleotides are TGCGCCAGCAGCCCCTGGACAGTCATGAACACTGAAGCTTTCTTT. Translation gives CASSPWTVMNTEAFF.

Worth noting for this clone: Other nucleotide sequences in the sample specify the same CDR3. This chain connects TRBV6-5 to TRBJ1-1, with D perhaps TRBD1 (5 bases). From germline, CDR1 is MNHEY and CDR2 SVGAGI. The ends were cut back, 5 bases at V and 1 base at J, with 8 bases in the middle. The CDR3 spans 13 residues. CDR3 coding DNA: TGTGCCAGCAGTCCCCAGGGGAACACTGAAGCTTTCTTT. Encoded protein: CASSPQGNTEAFF.

This clone came up once. The gene calls are TRBV29-1 and TRBJ1-2; tentative D call: TRBD1 (6 bases). Per the germline V gene, CDR1 is SQVTM and CDR2 is ANQGSEA. CDR3 length equals 12 residues. V shed 4 bases and J shed 5 bases, with 11 bases lying between them. The CDR3 loop is CSVVEGGYGYTF. In DNA, the CDR3 is TGCAGCGTTGTCGAAGGGGGTTATGGCTACACCTTC.

The gene calls are TRBV7-8 and TRBJ2-3; 11 bases match TRBD2. Per the germline V gene, CDR1 is SGHVS and CDR2 is FQNEAQ. The CDR3 contains 16 residues. V lost 1 base to trimming and J lost 0 bases; unmatched junction nucleotides: 0. CDR3 loop: CASSLGTSGSTDTQYF. The CDR3 region has the DNA TGTGCCAGCAGCTTAGGGACTAGCGGGAGCACAGATACGCAGTATTTT.

The V gene is TRBV7-9, the J gene TRBJ1-3, with a weak D call TRBD1 (5 bases). Germline V lookup: CDR1 SEHNR, CDR2 FQNEAQ (reference sequence). Deletions cut 2 bases from V and 4 bases from J, with 12 bases between. The CDR3 runs to 15 residues. The CDR3 DNA is TGTGCCAGCAGCTTACTATCGGGGGGAGGAAACACCATATATTTT. Encoded protein: CASSLLSGGGNTIYF. The full variable domain, completed using reference TRBV7-9 and TRBJ1-3, is DTGVSQNPRHKITKRGQNVTFRCDPISEHNRLYWYRQTLGQGPEFLTYFQNEAQLEKSRLLSDRFSAERPKGSFSTLEIQRTEQGDSAMYLCASSLLSGGGNTIYFGEGSWLTVV.

The chain employs TRBV10-3 and TRBJ2-1; D is perhaps TRBD2 (7 bases). CDR3 length: 16 residues. V was trimmed by 5 bases and J by 8 bases, leaving 22 bases between them. Germline V gene lookup returns CDR1 ENHRY and CDR2 SYGVKD. The CDR3 sequence is CAISPTSGGGGYEQFF. The CDR3 DNA sequence: TGTGCCATCAGTCCTACGAGTGGGGGGGGCGGGTATGAGCAGTTCTTC.

The chain employs TRBV5-1 and TRBJ1-4; D gene uncertain. V was shortened by 7 bases and J by 8 bases, with 15 bases between the two germline ends. The germline V gene has CDR1 SGHRS and CDR2 YFSETQ. The CDR3 covers 13 residues. CDR3 in DNA: TGCGCCAGCGGAGGGCAGGCGGGGGAAAAACTGTTTTTT. Translating gives CASGGQAGEKLFF.

The chain carries TRBV6-4 and TRBJ2-1, with D unresolved. The CDR3 consists of 13 residues. The ends were cut back, 1 base at V and 7 bases at J, with 8 bases in the middle. Germline-derived CDR1 and CDR2 are MRHNA and SNTAGT. CDR3 loop: CASSDFIMNEQFF. DNA for the CDR3: TGTGCCAGCAGTGACTTCATCATGAATGAGCAGTTCTTC.

V is TRBV10-3 and J is TRBJ1-5, with D possibly being TRBD1 (6 bases). The ends were cut back, 0 bases at V and 1 base at J, with 10 bases in the middle. The V gene's germline CDR1 is ENHRY and CDR2 SYGVKD. CDR3 length equals 16 residues. In nucleotides, the CDR3 is TGTGCCATCAGTGAGTCGACAGGTGACAGCAATCAGCCCCAGCATTTT. Translation: CAISESTGDSNQPQHF.

The genes are TRBV3-1 (or the pseudogene TRBV3-2) and TRBJ1-1, with 7 positions matching TRBD1. V gave up 4 bases and J gave up 0 bases; unmatched junction bases: 8. CDR1 and CDR2 from the germline V gene are LGHDT and YNNKEL (reference sequence). The CDR3 spans 16 residues. CDR3: CASSLGGTAMNTEAFF. In DNA form, the CDR3 reads TGTGCCAGCAGCCTCGGAGGGACAGCTATGAACACTGAAGCTTTCTTT.